Presented here are 27 T cell receptor beta chains from one specimen sequenced in a study of PD-1 blockade in mismatch repair-deficient tumors. Libraries were prepared by immunoSEQ multiplex PCR; TCRdb keeps only in-frame clonotypes and omits some of them. The sample lists some 40,000 clones, approximately 80% occurring once. Sample: PBMCs, taken about 40 weeks after starting pembrolizumab. The receptor source for this set is an adult with mismatch repair-deficient cancer.

The chain links TRBV5-4 to TRBJ2-1, with D perhaps matching TRBD2 (6 bases). This CDR3 has 17 residues. CDR1 and CDR2 from the germline V gene are SGHNT and YYREEE (reference sequence). The V end lost 1 base, the J end lost 0 bases, and 14 bases lay between the germline ends. The chain's CDR3 is CASSLKVSGGSYNEQFF. CDR3 DNA: TGTGCCAGCAGCTTGAAGGTTTCCGGGGGCTCCTACAATGAGCAGTTCTTC.

This clone showed up just once. The CDR3 reads CASSVPGQGAEAFF. In nucleotides, the CDR3 is TGTGCCAGTAGTGTACCGGGACAGGGGGCAGAAGCTTTCTTT. The V call is TRBV19, the J call TRBJ1-1, with 12 bases that match TRBD1. This CDR3 has 14 amino acids. CDR1 and CDR2 from the germline V gene are LNHDA and SQIVND (reference sequence). The ends lost 5 bases at V and 8 bases at J; junction bases unmatched: 6.

The genes are TRBV6-1 and TRBJ1-1; 10 bases align to TRBD1. CDR1 and CDR2 from the germline V gene are MNHNS and SASEGT. This CDR3 has 15 amino acids. Unmatched junction bases numbered 9, after V lost 6 bases and J lost 5 bases. CDR3 in amino acids: CASRGVRQGATEAFF. As DNA, the CDR3 is TGTGCCAGCAGGGGGGTTAGACAGGGGGCGACTGAAGCTTTCTTT.

V is TRBV29-1 and J is TRBJ2-1; 10 bases are shared with TRBD2. CDR1 and CDR2 from the germline V gene are SQVTM and ANQGSEA. The CDR3 spans 14 residues. V trimming: 2 bases; J trimming: 2 bases; junction bases outside the gene matches: 0. The CDR3 sequence is CSVELAGAYNEQFF. The CDR3 DNA reads as TGCAGCGTTGAACTAGCGGGGGCCTACAATGAGCAGTTCTTC.

This clone was counted once. The gene calls are TRBV11-2 and TRBJ1-2, with TRBD1 matching 8 bases. CDR1 is SGHAT, CDR2 FQNNGV, per germline. Trimming at V came to 0 bases and at J to 5 bases, leaving 8 bases not matched to a gene. The CDR3 consists of 16 residues. In DNA form, the CDR3 reads TGTGCCAGCAGCTTAGATGGGCAGACAGGGGTATATGGCTACACCTTC. The encoded protein is CASSLDGQTGVYGYTF.

The chain combines TRBV15 with TRBJ2-7; D is perhaps TRBD2 (6 bases). Germline CDR1 and CDR2: LNHNV and YYDKDF (reference sequence). The CDR3 is 13 residues long. V was shortened by 1 base and J by 3 bases, with 7 bases between the two germline ends. In DNA form, the CDR3 reads TGTGCCACCAGCAGAGGACTAGTCTACGAGCAGTACTTC. Translating gives CATSRGLVYEQYF.

V usage is TRBV29-1 and J usage is TRBJ2-7; 8 nucleotides align to TRBD2. This CDR3 is 13 amino acids long. Trimming removed 1 base from V and 5 bases from J; junction bases left unmatched: 4. Germline CDR1 and CDR2: SQVTM and ANQGSEA. The CDR3 sequence is CSVEAGGPDEQYF. In nucleotides, the CDR3 is TGCAGCGTTGAAGCGGGAGGGCCGGACGAGCAGTACTTC.

The rearrangement links TRBV28 to TRBJ2-1; 9 bases fit TRBD1. Germline V lookup: CDR1 MDHEN, CDR2 SYDVKM. J gave up 7 bases and V 2 bases, and 6 bases lay outside the gene matches. This CDR3 region has 15 residues. CDR3 region: CASSLGGTGTNEQFF. The CDR3 region has the DNA TGTGCCAGCAGTTTAGGGGGGACAGGGACTAATGAGCAGTTCTTC.

V and J are TRBV29-1 and TRBJ2-4, with 13 bases matching TRBD2. The CDR3 contains 16 residues. With 0 bases clipped from V and 9 bases from J, the junction kept 8 bases outside the gene matches. CDR1 and CDR2 from the germline V gene are SQVTM and ANQGSEA. The CDR3 is CSVEDSGLAGVGIQYF. CDR3 nucleotides: TGCAGCGTTGAAGATAGTGGACTAGCGGGAGTCGGCATTCAGTACTTC.

The chain recombines TRBV7-6 with TRBJ2-7; the match to TRBD1 covers 7 bases. V gave up 3 bases and J gave up 2 bases; unmatched junction bases: 1. Germline V gives CDR1 SGHVS, CDR2 FNYEAQ. There are 13 residues in the CDR3. The CDR3 coding sequence is TGTGCCAGCAGCTTTGGACAGGCCTACGAGCAGTACTTC. This encodes CASSFGQAYEQYF.

The CDR3 coding sequence is TGCGCCAGCAGCTTGGTAGTCGGGACAGACACTGAAGCTTTCTTT. Its translation is CASSLVVGTDTEAFF. V and J are TRBV5-1 and TRBJ1-1; 7 bases align to TRBD1. CDR1 and CDR2 (germline): SGHRS, YFSETQ. The CDR3 extends over 15 amino acids. V lost 0 bases to trimming and J lost 3 bases; unmatched junction nucleotides: 5.

This clone has a single count. This CDR3 is CASSLGTSGRQNEQFF. The CDR3 nucleotides read TGTGCCAGCAGCTTGGGGACTAGCGGGAGACAGAATGAGCAGTTCTTC. The V call is TRBV5-4, the J call TRBJ2-1, with TRBD2 matching 13 bases. There are 16 residues in the CDR3. The J segment lost 7 bases and the V segment lost 0 bases, leaving 4 bases of the junction unmatched. Germline lookup yields CDR1 SGHNT and CDR2 YYREEE (reference sequence).

The chain uses TRBV29-1 and TRBJ2-7; 14 positions agree with TRBD2. This CDR3 region has 16 residues. Per the germline V gene, CDR1 is SQVTM and CDR2 is ANQGSEA. After removal of 1 base from V and 2 bases from J, the junction contained 4 bases not matched to a gene. In nucleotides, the CDR3 is TGCAGCGTTGAAGTGGGGGGACTAGCGGGGGCCTACGAGCAGTACTTC. It specifies CSVEVGGLAGAYEQYF.

The rearrangement links TRBV28 to TRBJ1-2; D may be TRBD1 (6 bases). Germline V gene lookup returns CDR1 MDHEN and CDR2 SYDVKM. The CDR3 sequence is 15 residues long. V was cut by 6 bases and J by 3 bases, with 17 bases left in between. CDR3 residues: CASSRGGAGDYGYTF. The CDR3 region has the DNA TGTGCCAGCAGCCGGGGGGGGGCAGGGGACTATGGCTACACCTTC.

The V call is TRBV11-2, the J call TRBJ1-2, with 9 bases identical to TRBD1. Germline assignment: CDR1 SGHAT and CDR2 FQNNGV. The CDR3 is 18 residues long. V lost 7 bases, J lost 2 bases, and 17 bases stayed unmatched. The CDR3 region has the DNA TGTGCCAGCACCATTTTGCGGGACAGGGAAAAGAAAAACTATGGCTACACCTTC. Translating gives CASTILRDREKKNYGYTF.

The chain couples TRBV9 to TRBJ2-3; the D gene is possibly TRBD2 (5 bases). Trimming removed 4 bases from V and 0 bases from J, with 18 bases in between. CDR3 length: 17 residues. Germline assignment: CDR1 SGDLS and CDR2 YYNGEE. CDR3 coding DNA: TGTGCCAGCAGCTCGAGCCGACTATCTTCTAGCACAGATACGCAGTATTTT. Translating it yields CASSSSRLSSSTDTQYF. Full variable domain (remainder filled in from reference TRBV9 and TRBJ2-3): DSGVTQTPKHLITATGQRVTLRCSPRSGDLSVYWYQQSLDQGLQFLIQYYNGEERAKGNILERFSAQQFPDLHSELNLSSLELGDSALYFCASSSSRLSSSTDTQYFGPGTRLTVL.

This clone was seen a few times. The rearrangement joins TRBV5-4 to TRBJ1-5, with D tentatively TRBD1 (5 bases). The CDR3 covers 16 residues. V was clipped by 0 bases and J by 0 bases, with 10 bases between them. Germline V lookup: CDR1 SGHNT, CDR2 YYREEE (reference sequence). The CDR3 loop is CASSLGGSTSNQPQHF. The CDR3, as DNA: TGTGCCAGCAGCTTGGGGGGCAGTACTAGCAATCAGCCCCAGCATTTT.

This rearrangement joins TRBV28 to TRBJ2-1; TRBD1 agrees at 8 bases. CDR1 and CDR2 (germline): MDHEN, SYDVKM. After removal of 5 bases from V and 3 bases from J, the junction contained 9 bases not matched to a gene. The CDR3 has 16 amino acids. The CDR3 here is CASSPPTGTGYNEQFF. CDR3 DNA sequence: TGTGCCAGCAGTCCCCCAACCGGGACAGGCTACAATGAGCAGTTCTTC.

The chain carries TRBV5-1 and TRBJ2-3, with D unclear. V lost 0 bases and J lost 3, with 5 bases in between. CDR1 and CDR2 from the germline V gene are SGHRS and YFSETQ. CDR3 length: 13 amino acids. Here the CDR3 reads CASSLGSTDTQYF. CDR3 bases: TGCGCCAGCAGCTTGGGTAGTACAGATACGCAGTATTTT.

This clone appeared a single time. The rearrangement uses TRBV6-1 and TRBJ2-2; D call uncertain. From germline, CDR1 is MNHNS and CDR2 SASEGT. The CDR3 runs to 12 residues. V was pared by 6 bases and J by 8 bases, with 10 bases between. The CDR3 nucleotides are TGTGCCAGCAGGGAGCCCTTTGGGGAGCTGTTTTTT. Translating gives CASREPFGELFF.

The gene calls are TRBV7-8 and TRBJ2-1; 10 bases map to TRBD2. The junction had 8 bases not matched to a gene; V was cut back by 8 bases and J by 4 bases. Germline CDR1 reads SGHVS; CDR2 reads FQNEAQ. CDR3 length equals 15 residues. DNA of the CDR3: TGTGCCAGCCGGGCTAGCGGGAGCGTTTACAATGAGCAGTTCTTC. It is translated as CASRASGSVYNEQFF. The complete variable domain, with remaining parts taken from reference TRBV7-8 and TRBJ2-1, reads GAGVSQSPRYKVAKRGQDVALRCDPISGHVSLFWYQQALGQGPEFLTYFQNEAQLDKSGLPSDRFFAERPEGSVSTLKIQRTQQEDSAVYLCASRASGSVYNEQFFGPGTRLTVL.

The chain uses TRBV6-1 and TRBJ1-2, with TRBD1 matching over 9 bases. This CDR3 region has 15 residues. V shed 6 bases, J shed 4 bases, and the junction held 9 bases outside the gene matches. CDR1 MNHNS and CDR2 SASEGT come from the germline V gene. The CDR3 is CASRHTGGFFYGYTF. The CDR3 region has the DNA TGTGCCAGCAGGCATACAGGGGGCTTCTTCTATGGCTACACCTTC.

This chain links TRBV30 with TRBJ1-6, with TRBD1 identical over 7 bases. V lost 5 bases and J lost 5; bases outside the gene matches: 9. The CDR3 sequence is 15 residues long. Germline V lookup: CDR1 GTSNPN, CDR2 SVGIG (reference sequence). The CDR3 region has the DNA TGTGCCTGGGCCTGGACAGGTCGGCATAATTCACCCCTCCACTTT. Residues: CAWAWTGRHNSPLHF.

This clone has just one count. V is TRBV14 and J is TRBJ1-1, with a possible D match to TRBD1 (5 bases). The germline gives CDR1 SGHDN, CDR2 FVKESK. With 1 base removed from V and 10 bases from J, the gap between germline ends came to 22 bases. This CDR3 region has 16 residues. CDR3 loop: CASSQATGGGPLGAFF. In DNA, the CDR3 is TGTGCCAGCAGCCAAGCCACGGGGGGGGGACCTCTGGGAGCTTTCTTT.

The gene calls are TRBV7-3 and TRBJ2-3; 9 bases fit TRBD2. The CDR3 extends over 18 amino acids. Germline V lookup: CDR1 SGHTA, CDR2 FQGTGA. J was trimmed by 4 bases and V by 0 bases; bases with no gene match: 11. This chain's CDR3 is CASSLTVMVAGDPDTQYF. CDR3 nucleotide sequence: TGTGCCAGCAGCTTAACGGTCATGGTAGCGGGAGACCCAGATACGCAGTATTTT.

The chain has TRBV7-3 and TRBJ2-1; 8 bases are shared with TRBD2. Unmatched junction bases numbered 12, after V lost 2 bases and J lost 0 bases. Germline V gives CDR1 SGHTA, CDR2 FQGTGA. CDR3 length equals 19 residues. This CDR3 is CASSLSAGLENISYNEQFF. CDR3 sequence (DNA): TGTGCCAGCAGCTTATCCGCGGGACTAGAAAATATCTCCTACAATGAGCAGTTCTTC.

V gene TRBV18 combines with J gene TRBJ2-4; D is perhaps TRBD2 (6 bases). V was shortened by 3 bases and J by 4 bases, with 10 bases between the two germline ends. Germline loops: CDR1 KGHSH, CDR2 LQKENI. The CDR3 consists of 14 residues. The CDR3 sequence is CASSPPGSKNIQYF. The CDR3 nucleotides are TGTGCCAGCTCACCCCCCGGGAGTAAAAACATTCAGTACTTC.